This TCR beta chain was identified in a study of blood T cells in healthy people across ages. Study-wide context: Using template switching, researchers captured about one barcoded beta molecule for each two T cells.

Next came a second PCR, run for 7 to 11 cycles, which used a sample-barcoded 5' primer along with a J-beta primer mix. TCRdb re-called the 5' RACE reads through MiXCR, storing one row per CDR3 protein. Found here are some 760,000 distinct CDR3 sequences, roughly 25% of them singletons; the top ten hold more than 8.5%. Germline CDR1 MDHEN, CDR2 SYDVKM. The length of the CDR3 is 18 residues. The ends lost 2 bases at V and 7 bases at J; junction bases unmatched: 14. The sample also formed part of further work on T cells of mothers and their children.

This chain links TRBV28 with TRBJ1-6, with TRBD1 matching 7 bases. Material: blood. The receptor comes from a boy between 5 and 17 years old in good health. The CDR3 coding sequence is TGTGCCAGCAGTTTACGAGGGGCCGGGGACAGAGAAAATTCACCCCTCCACTTT. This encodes CASSLRGAGDRENSPLHF.